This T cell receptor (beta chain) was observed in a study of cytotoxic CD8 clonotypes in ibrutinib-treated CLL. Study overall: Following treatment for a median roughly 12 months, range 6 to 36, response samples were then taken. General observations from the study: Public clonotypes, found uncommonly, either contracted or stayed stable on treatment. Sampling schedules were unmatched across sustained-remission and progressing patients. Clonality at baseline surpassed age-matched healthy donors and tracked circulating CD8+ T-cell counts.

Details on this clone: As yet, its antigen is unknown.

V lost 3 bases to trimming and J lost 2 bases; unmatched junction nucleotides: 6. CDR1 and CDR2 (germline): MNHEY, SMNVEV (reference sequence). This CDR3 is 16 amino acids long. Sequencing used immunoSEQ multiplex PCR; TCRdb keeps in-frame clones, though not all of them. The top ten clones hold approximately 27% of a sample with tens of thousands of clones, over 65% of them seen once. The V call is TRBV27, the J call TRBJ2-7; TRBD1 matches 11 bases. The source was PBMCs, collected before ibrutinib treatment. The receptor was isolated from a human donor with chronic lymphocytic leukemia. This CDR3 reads CASSLVGQGGTYEQYF. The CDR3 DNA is TGTGCCAGCAGTTTGGTGGGACAGGGGGGGACCTACGAGCAGTACTTC.